The present entry profiles one T cell receptor beta chain with its context. Deep-level assay runs were performed. In the authors' workflow: Because ImmunoSEQ provided only junction sequences with no quality scores, the filtering differed. Clones were read by immunoSEQ multiplex PCR, and TCRdb kept only the in-frame ones, dropping some. D and trimming come from the DNA, and the V and J calls and clone size come from that table. The sample holds 490,000 or so clones, less than 80% seen once. This record belongs to a study of shared clonotypes between healthy human individuals. J was trimmed by 8 bases and V by 2 bases; bases with no gene match: 6. CDR3 length: 14 residues. Germline CDR1 SQVTM, CDR2 ANQGSEA.

Source material: PBMCs. The clonotype was recovered from a woman aged 40 to 49 in good health. Some clones in this sample may be carry-over from other donors' samples. The V call is TRBV29-1, the J call TRBJ1-2; 12 positions match TRBD1. CDR3 sequence (DNA): TGCAGCGTTGAAACGGGACAGGGGGCGAGGGGCTACACCTTC. It is translated as CSVETGQGARGYTF.